This T cell receptor beta chain stems from a study of response to subunit inactivated influenza vaccine. TCRdb processed the RT-PCR reads anew with MiXCR; each CDR3 protein has one entry. Of roughly 650,000 distinct CDR3 sequences listed, around 15% are singletons. This clonotype showed up just a few times. The CDR3 contains 12 residues. The trim removed 4 bases at V and 3 bases at J, leaving 2 bases unmatched. Germline values: CDR1 DFQATT, CDR2 SNEGSKA (reference sequence). This material consisted of PBMCs from blood, taken less than 15 days before vaccination. This chain uses TRBV20-1 with TRBJ1-1; 7 nucleotides line up with TRBD1. The receptor was derived from a man over 45 who received an inactivated influenza vaccine. The CDR3 region has the DNA TGCAGTGCTACAGGGGGGCACACTGAAGCTTTCTTT. Its protein product is CSATGGHTEAFF.